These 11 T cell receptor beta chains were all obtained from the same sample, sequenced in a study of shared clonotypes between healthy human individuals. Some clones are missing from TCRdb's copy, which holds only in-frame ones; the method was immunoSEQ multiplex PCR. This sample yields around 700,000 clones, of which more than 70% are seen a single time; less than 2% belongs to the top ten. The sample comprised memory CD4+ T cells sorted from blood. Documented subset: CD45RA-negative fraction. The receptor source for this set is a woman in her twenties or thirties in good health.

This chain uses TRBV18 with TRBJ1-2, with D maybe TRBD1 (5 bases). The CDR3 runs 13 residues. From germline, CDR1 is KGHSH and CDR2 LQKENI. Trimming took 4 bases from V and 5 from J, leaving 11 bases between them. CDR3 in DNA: TGTGCCAGCTCACGGGGGACCGGATATGGCTACACCTTC. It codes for CASSRGTGYGYTF.

The CDR3 is CASSPPPGRTEAFF. The CDR3 region has the DNA TGTGCCAGCTCACCACCCCCTGGGCGCACTGAAGCTTTCTTT. The genes are TRBV18 and TRBJ1-1, with D unresolved. V lost 0 bases, J lost 4 bases, and 9 bases lay in between. Germline V gene lookup returns CDR1 KGHSH and CDR2 LQKENI. The CDR3 is 14 residues long.

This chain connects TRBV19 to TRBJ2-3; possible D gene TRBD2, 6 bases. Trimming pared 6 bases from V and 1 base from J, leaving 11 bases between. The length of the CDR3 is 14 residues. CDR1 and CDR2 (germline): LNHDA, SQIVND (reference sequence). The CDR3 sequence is CASRPGLGTDTQYF. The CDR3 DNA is TGTGCCAGTAGGCCGGGACTTGGCACAGATACGCAGTATTTT.

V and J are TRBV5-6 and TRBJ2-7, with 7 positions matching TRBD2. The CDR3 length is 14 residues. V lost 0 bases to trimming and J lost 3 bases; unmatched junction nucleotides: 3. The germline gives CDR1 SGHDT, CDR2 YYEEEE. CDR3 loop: CASSLGAGVYEQYF. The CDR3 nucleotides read TGTGCCAGCAGCTTGGGGGCGGGAGTCTACGAGCAGTACTTC.

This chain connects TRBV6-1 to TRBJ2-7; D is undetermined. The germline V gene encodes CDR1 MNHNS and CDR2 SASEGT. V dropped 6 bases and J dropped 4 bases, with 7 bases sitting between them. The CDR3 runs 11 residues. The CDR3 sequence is CASRASYEQYF. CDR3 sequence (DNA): TGTGCCAGCAGAGCCTCTTACGAGCAGTACTTC.

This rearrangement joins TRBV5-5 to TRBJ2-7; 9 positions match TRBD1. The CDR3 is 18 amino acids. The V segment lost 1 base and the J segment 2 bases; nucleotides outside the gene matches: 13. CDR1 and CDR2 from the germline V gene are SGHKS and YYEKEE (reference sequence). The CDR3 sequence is CASSLYASGTGQAYEQYF. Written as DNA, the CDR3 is TGTGCCAGCAGCTTGTATGCCTCCGGGACAGGGCAGGCCTACGAGCAGTACTTC.

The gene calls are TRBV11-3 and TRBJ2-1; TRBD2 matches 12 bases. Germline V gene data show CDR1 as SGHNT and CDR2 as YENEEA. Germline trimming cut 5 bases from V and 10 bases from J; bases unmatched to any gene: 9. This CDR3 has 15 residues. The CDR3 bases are TGTGCCAGCAGCGCCGGGACTAGCGGGCTTTCGGAGCAGTTCTTC. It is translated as CASSAGTSGLSEQFF.

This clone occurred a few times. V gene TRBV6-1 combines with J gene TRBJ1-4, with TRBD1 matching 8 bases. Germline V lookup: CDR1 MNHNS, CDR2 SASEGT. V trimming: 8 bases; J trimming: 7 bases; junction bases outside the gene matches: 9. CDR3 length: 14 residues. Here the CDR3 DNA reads TGTGCCAGCGCACGACAGGGGTTCGGTGAAAAACTGTTTTTT. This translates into CASARQGFGEKLFF.

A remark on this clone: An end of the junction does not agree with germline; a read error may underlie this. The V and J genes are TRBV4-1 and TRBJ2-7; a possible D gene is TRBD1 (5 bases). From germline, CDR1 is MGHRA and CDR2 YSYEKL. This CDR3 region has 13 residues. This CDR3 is CASSQDLGPRPNF. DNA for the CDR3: TGCGCCAGCAGCCAAGATTTGGGGCCCCGCCCAAACTTC.

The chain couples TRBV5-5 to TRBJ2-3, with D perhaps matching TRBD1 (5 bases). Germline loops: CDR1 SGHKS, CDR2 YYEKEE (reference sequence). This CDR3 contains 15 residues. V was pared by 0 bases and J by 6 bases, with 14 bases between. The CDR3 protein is CASSLVGPNADTQYF. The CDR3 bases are TGTGCCAGCAGCTTGGTGGGGCCCAACGCTGATACGCAGTATTTT.

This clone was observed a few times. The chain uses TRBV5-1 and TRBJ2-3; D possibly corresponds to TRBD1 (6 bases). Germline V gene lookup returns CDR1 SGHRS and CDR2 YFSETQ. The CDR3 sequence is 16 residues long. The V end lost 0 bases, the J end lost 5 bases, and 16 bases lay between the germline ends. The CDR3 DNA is TGCGCCAGCAGCTTGGAGGTCCAGGGGTATGGAGATACGCAGTATTTT. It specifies CASSLEVQGYGDTQYF.